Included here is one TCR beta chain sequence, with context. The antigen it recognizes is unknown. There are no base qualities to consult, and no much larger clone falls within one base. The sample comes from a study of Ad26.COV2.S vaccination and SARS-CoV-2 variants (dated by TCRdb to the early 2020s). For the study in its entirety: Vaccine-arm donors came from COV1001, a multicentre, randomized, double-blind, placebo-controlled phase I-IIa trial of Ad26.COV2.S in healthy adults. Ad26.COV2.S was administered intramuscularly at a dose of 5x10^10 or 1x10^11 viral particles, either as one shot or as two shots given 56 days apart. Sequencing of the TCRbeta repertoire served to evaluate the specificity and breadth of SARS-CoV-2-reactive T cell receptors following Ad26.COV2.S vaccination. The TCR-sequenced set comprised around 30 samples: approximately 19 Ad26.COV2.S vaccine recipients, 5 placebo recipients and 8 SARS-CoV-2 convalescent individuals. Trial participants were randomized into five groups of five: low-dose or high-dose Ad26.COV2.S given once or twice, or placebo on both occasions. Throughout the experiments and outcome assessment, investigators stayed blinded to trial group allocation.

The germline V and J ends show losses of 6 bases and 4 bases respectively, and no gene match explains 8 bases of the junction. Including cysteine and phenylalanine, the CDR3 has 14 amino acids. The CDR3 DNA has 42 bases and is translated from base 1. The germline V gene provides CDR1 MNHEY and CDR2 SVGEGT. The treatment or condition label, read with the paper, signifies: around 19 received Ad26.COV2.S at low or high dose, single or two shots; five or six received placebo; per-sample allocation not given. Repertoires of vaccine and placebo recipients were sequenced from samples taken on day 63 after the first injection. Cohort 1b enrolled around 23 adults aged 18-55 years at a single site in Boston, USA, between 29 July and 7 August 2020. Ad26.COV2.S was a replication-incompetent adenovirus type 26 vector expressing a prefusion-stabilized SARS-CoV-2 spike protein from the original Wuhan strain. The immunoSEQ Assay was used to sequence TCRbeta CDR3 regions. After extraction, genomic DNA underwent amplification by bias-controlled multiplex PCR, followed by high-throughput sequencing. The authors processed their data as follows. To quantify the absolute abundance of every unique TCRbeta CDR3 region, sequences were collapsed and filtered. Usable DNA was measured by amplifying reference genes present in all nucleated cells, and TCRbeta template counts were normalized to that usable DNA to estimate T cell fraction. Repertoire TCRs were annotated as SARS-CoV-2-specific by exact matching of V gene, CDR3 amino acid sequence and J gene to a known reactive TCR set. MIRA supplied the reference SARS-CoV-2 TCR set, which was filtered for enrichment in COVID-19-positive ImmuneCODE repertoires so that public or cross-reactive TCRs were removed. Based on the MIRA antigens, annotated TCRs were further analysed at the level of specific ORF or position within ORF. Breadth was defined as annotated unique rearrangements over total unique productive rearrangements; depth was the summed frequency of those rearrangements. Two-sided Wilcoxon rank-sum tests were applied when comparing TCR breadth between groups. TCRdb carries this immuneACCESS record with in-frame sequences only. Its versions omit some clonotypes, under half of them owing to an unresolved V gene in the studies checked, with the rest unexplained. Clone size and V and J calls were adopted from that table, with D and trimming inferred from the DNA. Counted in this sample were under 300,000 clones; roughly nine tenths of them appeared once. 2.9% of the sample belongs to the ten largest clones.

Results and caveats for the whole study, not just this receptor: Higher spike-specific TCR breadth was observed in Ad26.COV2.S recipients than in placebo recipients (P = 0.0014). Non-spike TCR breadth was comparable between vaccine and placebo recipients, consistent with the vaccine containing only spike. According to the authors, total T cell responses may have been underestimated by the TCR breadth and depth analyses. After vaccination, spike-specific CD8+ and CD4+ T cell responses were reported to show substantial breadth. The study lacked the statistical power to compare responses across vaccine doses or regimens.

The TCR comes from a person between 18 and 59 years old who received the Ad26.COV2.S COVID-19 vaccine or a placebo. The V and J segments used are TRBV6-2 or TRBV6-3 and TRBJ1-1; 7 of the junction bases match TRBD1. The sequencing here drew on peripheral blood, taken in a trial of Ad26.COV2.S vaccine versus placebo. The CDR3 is CASSPDRETTEAFF. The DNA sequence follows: TGTGCCAGCAGCCCAGACAGGGAGACCACTGAAGCTTTCTTT.